This T cell receptor beta chain came from a study of Ad26.COV2.S vaccination and SARS-CoV-2 variants. Study findings and constraints: It was vaccine recipients, not placebo recipients, who had the higher spike-specific TCR breadth. Overall T cell responses may have been underestimated by the analyses of TCR breadth and depth.

As regards this clone: Antigen: not known.

This CDR3 contains 15 residues. Germline values: CDR1 LGHNA, CDR2 YNFKEQ. The V end lost 0 bases, the J end lost 2 bases, and 11 bases lay between the germline ends. TCRdb keeps only in-frame clones here, not all; method: immunoSEQ multiplex PCR. The sample contains 400,000 to 450,000 clones, less than 95% of which appear only once. As to treatment: about 20 received Ad26.COV2.S at low or high dose, single or two shots; 5 received placebo; per-sample allocation not given. Samples were taken on day 63 after the first vaccine or placebo injection. An 18-55-year-old adult in Boston served as donor. This clonotype was obtained from a person between 18 and 59 years old who received the Ad26.COV2.S COVID-19 vaccine or a placebo. This sample comprised peripheral blood, obtained in a trial of Ad26.COV2.S vaccine versus placebo. The chain combines TRBV4-2 with TRBJ2-7, with D possibly being TRBD2 (5 bases). The CDR3 bases are TGTGCCAGCAGCCAAGATCTTGTCGGGGCCTACGAGCAGTACTTC. Translated, it gives CASSQDLVGAYEQYF.